This T cell receptor beta chain is drawn from a study of blood T cell repertoires in COVID-19. Study background: Sample material is recorded as cDNA or gDNA derived from T cells, B-cell-depleted T cells, or PBMCs.

The table lists this clone with a count of one. Study processing details: Counts of nucleated cells, estimated from reference gene primer amplification, were obtained. Repertoires were generated with immunoSEQ multiplex PCR, while TCRdb's copy carries only in-frame clones and drops some. The D gene and trimming were derived from the DNA, and the V and J assignments and clone size from that table. This sample has under 350,000 clones, with around 90% found just once. Trimming cost V 7 bases and J 1 base; bases outside gene matches: 6. Germline-derived CDR1 and CDR2 are MNHEY and SVGAGI. This CDR3 is built from 14 residues. Participants, roughly 18 to 90 years old, spanned approximately 26 US areas. Each recovered donor of Cohort 3 presented with two negative PCRs, clearance, or symptom resolution.

The chain carries TRBV6-5 and TRBJ1-1; TRBD1 matches 7 bases. The sample was PBMCs or T cells enriched from blood (not recorded which). The receptor's source is a man in his 60s who had recovered from COVID-19. The chain's CDR3 is CASTKQGRNTEAFF. The CDR3 nucleotides are TGTGCCAGCACCAAACAGGGGAGGAACACTGAAGCTTTCTTT.